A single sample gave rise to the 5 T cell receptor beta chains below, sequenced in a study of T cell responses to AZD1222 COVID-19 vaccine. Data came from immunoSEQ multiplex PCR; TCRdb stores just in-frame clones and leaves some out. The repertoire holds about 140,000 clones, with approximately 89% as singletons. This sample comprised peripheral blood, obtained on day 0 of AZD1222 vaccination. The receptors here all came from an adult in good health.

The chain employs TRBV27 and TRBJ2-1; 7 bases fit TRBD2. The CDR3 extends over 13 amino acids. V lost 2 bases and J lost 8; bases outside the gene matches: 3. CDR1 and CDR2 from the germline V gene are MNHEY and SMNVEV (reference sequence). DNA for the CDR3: TGTGCCAGCAGTTTAAGGGAGGGCGATGAGCAGTTCTTC. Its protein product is CASSLREGDEQFF.

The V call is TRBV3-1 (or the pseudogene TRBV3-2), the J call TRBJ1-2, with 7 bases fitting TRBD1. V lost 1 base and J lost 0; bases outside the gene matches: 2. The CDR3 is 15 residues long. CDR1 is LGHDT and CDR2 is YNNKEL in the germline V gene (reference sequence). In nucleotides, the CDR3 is TGTGCCAGCAGCCAAGCCGGGACAGCTAACTATGGCTACACCTTC. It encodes CASSQAGTANYGYTF.

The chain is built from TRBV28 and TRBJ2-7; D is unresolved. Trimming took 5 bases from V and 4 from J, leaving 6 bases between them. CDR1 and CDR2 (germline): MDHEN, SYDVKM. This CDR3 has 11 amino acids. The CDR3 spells CASSDLYEQYF. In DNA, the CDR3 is TGTGCCAGCAGTGATCTTTACGAGCAGTACTTC.

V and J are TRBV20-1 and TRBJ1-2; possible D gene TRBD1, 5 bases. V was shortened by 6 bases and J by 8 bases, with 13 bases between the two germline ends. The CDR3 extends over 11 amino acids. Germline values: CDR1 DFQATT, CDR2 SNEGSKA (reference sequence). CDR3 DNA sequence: TGCAGTGCCCTGCTCCCAGGGGGCTACACCTTC. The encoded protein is CSALLPGGYTF.

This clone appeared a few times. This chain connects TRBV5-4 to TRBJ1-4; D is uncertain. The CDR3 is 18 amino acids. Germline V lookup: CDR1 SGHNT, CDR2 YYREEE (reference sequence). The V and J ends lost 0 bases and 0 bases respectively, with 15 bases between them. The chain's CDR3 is CASSLGTAINPTNEKLFF. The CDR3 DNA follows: TGTGCCAGCAGCTTGGGGACGGCTATAAATCCAACTAATGAAAAACTGTTTTTT.